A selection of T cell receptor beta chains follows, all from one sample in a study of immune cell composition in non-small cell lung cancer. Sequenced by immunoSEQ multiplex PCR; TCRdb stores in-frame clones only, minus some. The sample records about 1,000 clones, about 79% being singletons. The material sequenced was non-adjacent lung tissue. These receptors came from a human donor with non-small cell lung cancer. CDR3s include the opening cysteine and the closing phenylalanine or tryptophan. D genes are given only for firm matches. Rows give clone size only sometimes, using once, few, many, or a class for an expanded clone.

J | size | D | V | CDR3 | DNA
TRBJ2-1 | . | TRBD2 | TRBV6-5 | CASSYSRGAGRQFF | TGTGCCAGCAGTTACTCCCGTGGAGCGGGGAGGCAGTTCTTC
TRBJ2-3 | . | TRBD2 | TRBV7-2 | CASSLQGTGGDTQYF | TGTGCCAGCAGCTTACAGGGTACGGGAGGGGATACGCAGTATTTT
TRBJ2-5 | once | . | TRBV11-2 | CASCALGTQYF | TGTGCCAGCTGCGCTTTGGGGACCCAGTACTTC
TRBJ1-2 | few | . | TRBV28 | CASSPQDGRGYTF | TGTGCCAGCAGTCCGCAGGACGGGCGGGGCTACACCTTC
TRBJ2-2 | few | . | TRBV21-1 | CASSSSRGGANTGELFF | TGTGCCAGCAGCTCCTCCCGGGGGGGGGCGAACACCGGGGAGCTGTTTTTT
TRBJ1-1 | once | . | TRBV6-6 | CASSAGPNTEAFF | TGTGCCAGCAGCGCCGGGCCGAACACTGAAGCTTTCTTT
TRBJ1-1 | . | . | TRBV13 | CASSSWTEAFF | TGTGCCAGCAGCTCTTGGACAGAAGCTTTCTTT
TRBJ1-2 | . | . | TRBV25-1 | CASSLSGRSGYTF | TGTGCCAGCAGCTTATCGGGGAGGTCTGGCTACACCTTC
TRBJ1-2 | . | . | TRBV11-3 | CASSPGVGGYTF | TGTGCCAGCAGCCCAGGGGTGGGGGGCTACACCTTC
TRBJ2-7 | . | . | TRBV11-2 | CASSLEWGYEQYF | TGTGCCAGCAGCCTAGAATGGGGCTACGAGCAGTACTTC
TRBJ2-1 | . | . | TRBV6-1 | CASSDRSSFDEQFF | TGTGCCAGCAGTGATCGATCTAGTTTCGATGAGCAGTTCTTC
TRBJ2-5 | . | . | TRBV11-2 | CASSLIGGAETQYF | TGTGCCAGCAGCTTAATTGGGGGGGCAGAGACCCAGTACTTC
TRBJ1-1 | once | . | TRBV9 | CASSVTQTLNTEAFF | TGTGCCAGCAGCGTGACCCAGACCCTGAACACTGAAGCTTTCTTT
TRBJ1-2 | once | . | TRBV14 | CASSPRTVNYGYTF | TGTGCCAGCAGCCCCCGGACAGTTAACTATGGCTACACCTTC
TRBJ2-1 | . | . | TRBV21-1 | CANYYWTGNEQFF | TGTGCCAATTACTACTGGACCGGCAATGAGCAGTTCTTC
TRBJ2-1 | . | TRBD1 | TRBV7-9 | CASSGPGTGSNEQFF | TGTGCCAGCAGCGGCCCCGGGACAGGGTCCAATGAGCAGTTCTTC
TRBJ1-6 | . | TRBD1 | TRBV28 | CASRSDRVIFYSPLHF | TGTGCCAGCAGATCTGACAGGGTGATCTTTTATTCACCCCTCCACTTT
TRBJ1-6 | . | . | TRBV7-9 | CASSPPGQGKIGSPLHF | TGTGCCAGCAGCCCCCCCGGTCAGGGAAAAATCGGCTCACCCCTCCACTTT
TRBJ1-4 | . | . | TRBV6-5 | CASSYRGKGEKLFF | TGTGCCAGCAGTTACAGGGGGAAAGGTGAAAAACTGTTTTTT
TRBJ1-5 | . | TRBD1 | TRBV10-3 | CAISGTGGANQPQHF | TGTGCCATCAGTGGGACAGGGGGCGCGAATCAGCCCCAGCATTTT
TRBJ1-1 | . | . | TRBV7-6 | CASSPLNALGEAFF | TGTGCCAGCAGCCCACTAAATGCACTGGGTGAAGCTTTCTTT
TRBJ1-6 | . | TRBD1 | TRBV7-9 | CASSTHDREGLRSPLHF | TGTGCCAGCAGCACCCACGACAGGGAAGGATTACGCTCACCCCTCCACTTT
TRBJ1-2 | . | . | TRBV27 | CATKTGTSGYTF | TGTGCCACCAAAACCGGGACCAGTGGCTACACCTTC
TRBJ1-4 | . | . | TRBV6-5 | CASSYDNLGEKLFF | TGTGCCAGCAGTTACGACAACCTGGGGGAAAAACTGTTTTTT
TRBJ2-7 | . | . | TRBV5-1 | CASSLNGGIYEQYF | TGCGCCAGCAGCTTGAATGGGGGAATTTACGAGCAGTACTTC
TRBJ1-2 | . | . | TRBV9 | CASSVDGRVMGGYTF | TGTGCCAGCAGCGTAGACGGCAGGGTGATGGGTGGCTACACCTTC
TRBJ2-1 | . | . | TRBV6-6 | CASSPPEPRQFF | TGTGCCAGCAGTCCACCCGAACCCCGGCAGTTCTTC
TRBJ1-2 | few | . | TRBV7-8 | CASSRDVDYGYTF | TGTGCCAGCAGCCGGGATGTCGACTATGGCTACACCTTC
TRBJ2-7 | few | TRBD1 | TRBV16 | CASSQTPAGTGGNYEQYF | TGTGCCAGCAGCCAAACCCCCGCCGGGACAGGGGGAAACTACGAGCAGTACTTC
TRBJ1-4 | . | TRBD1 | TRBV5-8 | CASSLVGTGNEKLFF | TGTGCCAGCAGCTTGGTGGGGACAGGGAATGAAAAACTGTTTTTT
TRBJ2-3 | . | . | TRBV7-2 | CASSLRNGNPPTDTQYF | TGTGCCAGCAGCTTAAGAAACGGTAATCCTCCCACAGATACGCAGTATTTT
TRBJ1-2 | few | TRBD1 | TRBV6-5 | CASMSGDRAYGYTF | TGTGCCAGCATGAGTGGGGACAGGGCCTATGGCTACACCTTC
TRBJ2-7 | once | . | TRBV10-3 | CAINPSFIHEQYF | TGTGCCATCAATCCTAGCTTTATCCACGAGCAGTACTTC
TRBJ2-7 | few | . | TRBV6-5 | CASSYLQGPRDEQYF | TGTGCCAGCAGTTACCTCCAGGGGCCCAGGGACGAGCAGTACTTC
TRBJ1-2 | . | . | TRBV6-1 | CASSEVKLYGYTF | TGTGCCAGCAGTGAAGTAAAACTTTATGGCTACACCTTC
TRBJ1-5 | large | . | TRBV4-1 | CASSQEGADQPQHF | TGCGCCAGCAGCCAAGAGGGGGCGGATCAGCCCCAGCATTTT
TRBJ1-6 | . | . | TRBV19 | CASIGRENNSPLHF | TGTGCCAGTATCGGGCGGGAGAATAATTCACCCCTCCACTTT
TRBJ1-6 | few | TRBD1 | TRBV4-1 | CASGIGQGNSSSYNSPLHF | TGCGCCAGCGGAATTGGACAGGGGAATTCCAGCTCCTATAATTCACCCCTCCACTTT
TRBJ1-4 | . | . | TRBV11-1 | CASSLIATNEKLFF | TGTGCCAGCAGCCTAATTGCAACTAATGAAAAACTGTTTTTT
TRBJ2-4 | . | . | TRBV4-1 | CASSQEAPVLAKNIQYF | TGCGCCAGCAGCCAAGAGGCTCCAGTCCTAGCCAAAAACATTCAGTACTTC
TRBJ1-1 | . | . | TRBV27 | CASTWQSNTEAFF | TGTGCCAGCACTTGGCAATCGAACACTGAAGCTTTCTTT
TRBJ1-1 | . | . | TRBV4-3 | CASSQEPNTEAFF | TGCGCCAGCAGCCAAGAGCCGAACACTGAAGCTTTCTTT
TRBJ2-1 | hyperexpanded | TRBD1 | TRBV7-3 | CASSGPGTGSNEQFF | TGTGCCAGCAGCGGCCCCGGGACAGGGTCCAATGAGCAGTTCTTC
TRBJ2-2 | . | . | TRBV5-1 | CASCRNTGELFF | TGCGCCAGTTGCCGGAACACCGGGGAGCTGTTTTTT